This T cell receptor beta chain was obtained from a study of T cell repertoires in cytomegalovirus infection (dated by TCRdb to the late 2010s). Context from the whole study: Alongside well-studied HLA-B-restricted epitopes, the peptide stimulations were aimed at recently identified HLA-C-restricted CMV epitopes, whose presentation resists viral immunomodulation. Donor HLA type was relevant to the analysis, because carriage of CMV infection together with the matching HLA type was indicated by public TCR beta signatures. General conclusions and limits of the study: In the ex vivo response, HLA-C-restricted CMV-specific TCR beta clonotypes were dominant, and in two of eight donors the single most frequent clonotype came from this HLA-C-restricted group. Cumulative frequency of public TCR beta family members discriminated carriers of CMV infection plus the relevant HLA type in this cohort and an independent 352-donor cohort.

To note about this clonotype: The clone's antigen remains unknown. No much larger clone is present one base from it, and per-base qualities are unavailable.

These reads were obtained on an Illumina HiSeq 1500. The public reads were reanalyzed by TCRdb: fastp trimming at Q25, MiXCR alignment, in-frame beta chains only. Rows are combined by CDR3 protein, so each entry shows the most common genes and DNA. This sample is represented by roughly 350,000 distinct CDR3 sequences; just under 35% of them were singletons. Together, the top ten hold roughly 14% of the sample. The CDR3 covers 15 residues, taking in both the cysteine and the phenylalanine. Only CDR3 DNA remains: 45 bases, in frame from the first base. CDR1 MNHEY and CDR2 SVGAGI were looked up in the germline V gene. V ends up 3 bases short and J 1 base short, with an unmatched junction base count of 1. The intended sense of this specimen's treatment or condition label: in vitro stimulation with specific CMV peptide epitopes to enrich CMV-specific T cells.

The TCR comes from a human donor in good health (CMV status not recorded). Some clones in this sample may be carry-over from other donors' samples. The V gene is TRBV6-5 and the J gene is TRBJ1-5; a stretch of 9 junction bases matches TRBD1. The specimen comprised cultured PBMCs, sampled from culture after CMV antigen stimulation. The CDR3 protein: CASSYGTGSNQPQHF. The DNA reads as follows: TGTGCCAGCAGTTATGGGACAGGGAGCAATCAGCCCCAGCATTTT.